This T cell receptor beta chain stems from a study of shared clonotypes between healthy human individuals. Notes on the study in general: In this cohort, only blood was sampled, and tissue repertoires likely differ.

Notes on this clone: Its antigen is not identified.

TCRdb's copy holds only in-frame clones and misses some; the assay was immunoSEQ multiplex PCR. The table lists around 600,000 clones, roughly 98% of them singletons. Terminally differentiated effector memory CD45RA+ cells were excluded from the naive CD8 cells, which were CD45RO-negative and positively selected for CCR7. V was clipped by 6 bases and J by 8 bases, with 19 bases between them. The CDR3 has 14 amino acids. The germline V gene has CDR1 MNHNY and CDR2 SVGAGI (reference sequence). The TCR was taken from a man aged 25 to 40 in good health. V is TRBV6-6 and J is TRBJ1-1; D is possibly TRBD1 (6 bases). The specimen sequenced was naive CD8+ T cells sorted from blood. In nucleotides, the CDR3 is TGTGCCAGCAGCAGAGACAGGCGCTGGATCGAAGCTTTCTTT. Its protein product is CASSRDRRWIEAFF.